Listed here are 18 T cell receptor beta chains from one sample, sequenced in a study of shared clonotypes between healthy human individuals. Here immunoSEQ multiplex PCR was the method, and the copy in TCRdb shows in-frame clones only, minus some. The sample lists just over 95,000 clones; roughly two thirds were seen once. Sequencing input: memory CD8+ T cells sorted from blood. Documented subset: CD45RO+ cells pooled with CCR7-negative TemRA cells. These receptors were taken from a man in his thirties or forties in good health.

The CDR3 DNA sequence: TGTGCCAGCAGTTGGGACAGGGGGAGGTCCGAGCAGTACTTC. Translating gives CASSWDRGRSEQYF. V gene TRBV6-5 combines with J gene TRBJ2-7, with 11 bases that match TRBD1. Per the germline V gene, CDR1 is MNHEY and CDR2 is SVGAGI. V was pared by 4 bases and J by 6 bases, with 5 bases of the junction left unmatched. The CDR3 is 14 residues long.

The gene calls are TRBV11-3 and TRBJ2-1; TRBD2 matches at 7 bases. V was clipped by 5 bases and J by 7 bases; unmatched bases: 11. The CDR3 runs to 15 residues. Germline V gives CDR1 SGHNT, CDR2 YENEEA. The CDR3 spells CASSPRLAGENEQFF. The CDR3 bases are TGTGCCAGCAGCCCCCGACTAGCTGGGGAGAATGAGCAGTTCTTC. Complete variable domain (other parts from reference TRBV11-3 and TRBJ2-1): EAGVVQSPRYKIIEKKQPVAFWCNPISGHNTLYWYLQNLGQGPELLIRYENEEAVDDSQLPKDRFSAERLKGVDSTLKIQPAELGDSAVYLCASSPRLAGENEQFFGPGTRLTVL.

This clone was counted a few times. The J gene is TRBJ2-7, the V gene TRBV6-1; 8 bases fit TRBD2. This CDR3 has 16 amino acids. J lost 5 bases, V lost 2 bases, and 11 bases had no gene match. CDR1 is MNHNS and CDR2 is SASEGT in the germline V gene. The CDR3 DNA sequence: TGTGCCAGCAGTGAAACGGCGGGAGGTGGAAGAAACGAGCAGTACTTC. It translates to CASSETAGGGRNEQYF.

The rearrangement joins TRBV7-9 to TRBJ2-7; D possibly matches TRBD1 or TRBD2 (6 bases each). Germline V lookup: CDR1 SEHNR, CDR2 FQNEAQ (reference sequence). The CDR3 is 15 amino acids. V was clipped by 7 bases and J by 3 bases, with 19 bases between them. The CDR3 sequence is CASMEGEFRGYEQYF. The CDR3 DNA follows: TGTGCCAGCATGGAGGGGGAGTTCAGAGGCTACGAGCAGTACTTC.

This sequence joins TRBV6-4 and TRBJ1-5; the D is unclear. CDR1 is MRHNA and CDR2 is SNTAGT in the germline V gene. V was shortened by 6 bases and J by 6 bases, with 12 bases between the two germline ends. This CDR3 region has 13 residues. In nucleotides, the CDR3 is TGTGCCAGCAGCGCCTCGGTCGGTCAGCCCCAGCATTTT. This codes for CASSASVGQPQHF.

This clone has more than one count but fewer than ten. The chain has TRBV15 and TRBJ1-1; D unresolved. The CDR3 is made up of 14 amino acids. V gave up 1 base and J gave up 1 base, with 7 bases separating them. CDR1 LNHNV and CDR2 YYDKDF come from the germline V gene (reference sequence). The CDR3 here is CATSRGGWNTEAFF. The CDR3 DNA is TGTGCCACCAGCAGAGGGGGATGGAACACTGAAGCTTTCTTT.

The V gene is TRBV9, the J gene TRBJ2-2; D remains unclear. V gave up 3 bases and J gave up 3 bases, with 9 bases separating them. The CDR3 is 14 amino acids. Germline CDR1 reads SGDLS; CDR2 reads YYNGEE. CDR3 amino acids: CASSAPVYTGELFF. In DNA, the CDR3 is TGTGCCAGCAGCGCCCCGGTCTACACCGGGGAGCTGTTTTTT.

The V call is TRBV18, the J call TRBJ2-7; 9 bases line up with TRBD1. This CDR3 has 15 residues. CDR1 is KGHSH, CDR2 LQKENI, per germline. Trimming took 0 bases from V and 5 from J; bases not matched to a gene: 5. In nucleotides, the CDR3 is TGTGCCAGCTCACCACCGACAGGGGGGTTCCACGAGCAGTACTTC. Translated: CASSPPTGGFHEQYF.

With respect to this clone: This could be a read error, since a much larger clone is one nucleotide away. For the CDR3, the DNA is TGTGCCAGCAATGGATTCGACCTGAACACTGAAGCTTTCTTT. Translated: CASNGFDLNTEAFF. This chain connects TRBV6-1 to TRBJ1-1; D gene ambiguous. The CDR3 sequence is 14 residues long. V was cut by 7 bases and J by 0 bases, with 12 bases left in between. The V gene's germline CDR1 is MNHNS and CDR2 SASEGT.

J is TRBJ1-2 and V is TRBV6-6; 12 bases map to TRBD1. CDR3 length: 16 residues. Per the germline V gene, CDR1 is MNHNY and CDR2 is SVGAGI (reference sequence). The V segment lost 3 bases and the J segment 6 bases; nucleotides outside the gene matches: 8. CDR3 coding DNA: TGTGCCAGCAGTTATTATCCCGGGACAGGGGGCAATGGCTACACCTTC. Translated: CASSYYPGTGGNGYTF.

The chain carries TRBV12-5 and TRBJ2-1; D unresolved. With 6 bases removed from V and 9 bases from J, the gap between germline ends came to 12 bases. The germline V gene has CDR1 LGHNT and CDR2 FRNRAP. This CDR3 region has 12 residues. CDR3 sequence reads: CASGLNRGEQFF. The CDR3 bases are TGTGCTAGTGGCCTGAACCGAGGTGAGCAGTTCTTC.

The chain has TRBV4-2 and TRBJ2-2, with 13 positions matching TRBD2. Germline assignment: CDR1 LGHNA and CDR2 YNFKEQ. This CDR3 region has 17 residues. The trim removed 3 bases at V and 0 bases at J, leaving 1 base unmatched. This CDR3 reads CASSHGTSGTNTGELFF. CDR3 in DNA: TGTGCCAGCAGCCATGGGACTAGCGGGACGAACACCGGGGAGCTGTTTTTT.

The chain carries TRBV18 and TRBJ2-7; 13 bases fit TRBD2. In germline, CDR1 is KGHSH, CDR2 LQKENI. This CDR3 region has 16 residues. J was trimmed by 0 bases and V by 6 bases; bases with no gene match: 5. CDR3 sequence reads: CASSPRTSGSSYEQYF. DNA for the CDR3: TGTGCCAGCTCTCCAAGGACTAGCGGGAGCTCCTACGAGCAGTACTTC.

Comments on this clone: Other nucleotide sequences in the sample specify the same CDR3. The chain links TRBV9 to TRBJ2-3, with no clear D. Germline V CDR1 and CDR2: SGDLS, YYNGEE. The V and J ends lost 1 base and 0 bases respectively, with 6 bases between them. The CDR3 length is 14 residues. The CDR3 DNA sequence: TGTGCCAGCAGCGTACTCAGTAGCACAGATACGCAGTATTTT. It codes for CASSVLSSTDTQYF.

This sequence joins TRBV30 and TRBJ2-1; 10 bases are shared with TRBD1. The J segment lost 5 bases and the V segment lost 2 bases, leaving 3 bases of the junction unmatched. The CDR3 is made up of 14 amino acids. CDR1 is GTSNPN, CDR2 SVGIG, per germline (reference sequence). CDR3 sequence (DNA): TGTGCCTGGAGTACCGGGACAGGGGACAATGAGCAGTTCTTC. This sequence encodes CAWSTGTGDNEQFF.

The CDR3, as DNA: TGTGCCAGCAGCTTAGGACTAGCGGATAACAATGAGCAGTTCTTC. Translation: CASSLGLADNNEQFF. The J gene is TRBJ2-1, the V gene TRBV13, with 8 bases that match TRBD2. The CDR3 extends over 15 amino acids. Germline CDR1 is PRHDT and CDR2 is FYEKMQ (reference sequence). J was trimmed by 5 bases and V by 0 bases; bases with no gene match: 3.

CDR3: CASSYGPKETQYF. In nucleotides, the CDR3 is TGTGCCAGCAGTTACGGGCCAAAAGAGACCCAGTACTTC. J is TRBJ2-5 and V is TRBV6-5; D is ambiguous. Between the trimmed V and J ends, which lost 2 bases and 3 bases, there was a span of 7 bases. Germline lookup yields CDR1 MNHEY and CDR2 SVGAGI. The CDR3 has 13 residues.

This clone was seen a single time. The chain joins TRBV15 to TRBJ2-7, with 9 bases that match TRBD1. Germline assignment: CDR1 LNHNV and CDR2 YYDKDF (reference sequence). This CDR3 is built from 17 residues. Trimming cost V 0 bases and J 4 bases; bases outside gene matches: 10. Here the CDR3 DNA reads TGTGCCACCAGCAGAGACTCCCCCGGGACAGGGTTGTACGAGCAGTACTTC. It codes for CATSRDSPGTGLYEQYF. The full variable domain, completed using reference TRBV15 and TRBJ2-7, is DAMVIQNPRYQVTQFGKPVTLSCSQTLNHNVMYWYQQKSSQAPKLLFHYYDKDFNNEADTPDNFQSRRPNTSFCFLDIRSPGLGDTAMYLCATSRDSPGTGLYEQYFGPGTRLTVT.